The clone carrying this T cell receptor beta chain was observed a few times. This sample was included in a study of Graves' ophthalmopathy and Graves' hyperthyroidism. The ends were cut back, 0 bases at V and 1 base at J, with 9 bases in the middle. Germline V CDR1 and CDR2: MNHEY, SVGEGT. This CDR3 spans 15 amino acids. Amplifying from RNA transcripts, the study obtained TCR beta CDR3 regions. The library came from an HTBI-primed first-round RT-PCR and a second-round multiplex PCR. In TCRdb, the multiplex PCR reads were re-called with MiXCR into one record per CDR3 protein. Here the sample spans about 1.2 million distinct CDR3 sequences, 35% to 40% being singletons.

The J gene is TRBJ1-1, the V gene TRBV6-2 or TRBV6-3, with unresolved D. The TCR sequence derives from an adult man with Graves' hyperthyroidism. Sequenced: peripheral blood or thyroid tissue (not recorded which). The CDR3 spells CASSYSSPENTEAFF. The CDR3 DNA reads TGTGCCAGCAGTTACTCGTCCCCTGAGAACACTGAAGCTTTCTTT.